The rows below give T cell receptor beta chains drawn from one sample of a study of blood T cell repertoires in COVID-19. Profiling relied on immunoSEQ multiplex PCR, and the TCRdb table lists in-frame clones only, not all of them. The data hold fewer than 110,000 clones, with 80% to 95% observed a single time. Sequencing was performed on peripheral blood. The origin of the receptors is a man between 50 and 59 years old with active COVID-19. The CDR3 runs from the conserved cysteine through the conserved F or W. A D gene is named only where the DNA matches it firmly. Clone size is stated in some rows and not others, as once, few, many or a class when expanded.

v_gene	abundance	d_gene	len	j_gene	CDR3nt	CDR3aa
TRBV11-2	NA	NA	14	TRBJ1-3	TGTGCCAGCAGCCTGACAGGAACTGGAAACACCATATATTTT	CASSLTGTGNTIYF
TRBV28	NA	TRBD1	16	TRBJ2-7	TGTGCCAGCAGTTTAACCTCGGGACAGGGAACCTACGAGCAGTACTTC	CASSLTSGQGTYEQYF
TRBV7-9	NA	TRBD2	13	TRBJ2-3	TGTGCCAGCAGCTCCGAGGGACTAGCGGGAGTGTATTTT	CASSSEGLAGVYF
TRBV7-7	NA	NA	17	TRBJ1-5	TGTGCTAGCAGCTTACCACAGGGATGGGACGGCAATCAGCCCCAGCATTTT	CASSLPQGWDGNQPQHF
TRBV25-1	NA	NA	12	TRBJ1-1	TGTGCCAGCAGTGGGCAAATCACTGAAGCTTTCTTT	CASSGQITEAFF
TRBV6-5	NA	TRBD1	13	TRBJ1-4	TGTGCCAGCAGTCGACAGGGAAGAGAAAAACTGTTTTTT	CASSRQGREKLFF
TRBV21-1	NA	NA	14	TRBJ2-4	TGTGCCAGCAGCACGACAGTAGCCAAAAACATTCAGTACTTC	CASSTTVAKNIQYF
TRBV24-1	NA	TRBD2	14	TRBJ2-1	TGTGCCACCAGTGTAAGCGGGATAAACAATGAGCAGTTCTTC	CATSVSGINNEQFF
TRBV4-2	few	NA	15	TRBJ1-4	TGTGCCAGCAGCCCCTCGGGACAAACCGATGAAAAACTGTTTTTT	CASSPSGQTDEKLFF
TRBV5-1	NA	NA	14	TRBJ2-7	TGCGCCAGCAGCTTGTCTGGGGGGAACTACGAGCAGTACTTC	CASSLSGGNYEQYF
TRBV2	NA	NA	12	TRBJ1-1	TGTGCCAGCAGTGAAGGGGCTGTGTCAGCTTTCTTT	CASSEGAVSAFF
TRBV5-1	NA	TRBD1	15	TRBJ2-1	TGCGCCAGCAGCTCGGGACAGGGGGCTGGGAATGAGCAGTTCTTC	CASSSGQGAGNEQFF
TRBV14	once	NA	15	TRBJ2-6	TGTGCCAGCAGCCAAGTGAGGGTTGGGGCCAACGTCCTGACTTTC	CASSQVRVGANVLTF
TRBV7-8	NA	TRBD1	18	TRBJ1-1	TGTGCCAGCAGCAAAAAGCCGGGACAGGGTATAAGGGACACTGAAGCTTTCTTT	CASSKKPGQGIRDTEAFF
TRBV2	NA	TRBD2	13	TRBJ2-5	TGTGCCAGCACCACAGTGGGGGGGGAGACCCAGTACTTC	CASTTVGGETQYF
TRBV19	NA	NA	13	TRBJ2-2	TGTGCCAGTAGTAGCAGGGGTTCCGGGGAGCTGTTTTTT	CASSSRGSGELFF
TRBV7-2	NA	NA	16	TRBJ1-3	TGTGCCAGCAGCTTAGGACATGCTCAACCTGGAAACACCATATATTTT	CASSLGHAQPGNTIYF
TRBV2	NA	NA	16	TRBJ2-7	TGTGCCAGCAGTGAAGCGCTTTTCAGGGGATCCTACGAGCAGTACTTC	CASSEALFRGSYEQYF
TRBV5-6	NA	NA	16	TRBJ2-1	TGTGCCAGCAGCCCCCATGGGGGGGCTTCCTACAATGAGCAGTTCTTC	CASSPHGGASYNEQFF